This T cell receptor (beta chain) was recorded in a study of breast tumors, draining lymph nodes, adjacent tissues. This clonotype was observed a handful of times. Its specificity is not known. The V and J ends lost 0 bases and 1 base respectively, with 13 bases between them. Germline V gene lookup returns CDR1 SGDLS and CDR2 YYNGEE. The CDR3 has 16 amino acids. The lymph nodes were axillary draining lymph nodes from breast cancer patients. Study outcomes and limitations: Luminal-like breast cancer showed significantly higher tumor–nontumor repertoire similarity than basal-like. That most tumor T cells come from lymph nodes remained unproven. Most tumor T cells seemingly derive from lymph node, then expand in tumor.

One entry per CDR3 protein, called by TCRdb with MiXCR from the multiplex PCR reads. The sample comprises fewer than 300,000 distinct CDR3 sequences, roughly 32% of which are singletons, and 1.1% to 1.5% rests with the top ten. This chain uses TRBV9 with TRBJ1-1; D might be TRBD1 (6 bases). Sequenced input: axillary lymph node tissue. This receptor was obtained from a female donor with breast cancer. Some clones in this sample may be carry-over from other donors' samples. CDR3 region: CASSVGGGLGNTEAFF. The CDR3 DNA reads as TGTGCCAGCAGCGTAGGAGGGGGTTTAGGGAACACTGAAGCTTTCTTT. The entire variable domain, with the rest obtained from reference TRBV9 and TRBJ1-1, is as follows: DSGVTQTPKHLITATGQRVTLRCSPRSGDLSVYWYQQSLDQGLQFLIQYYNGEERAKGNILERFSAQQFPDLHSELNLSSLELGDSALYFCASSVGGGLGNTEAFFGQGTRLTVV.